The TCR beta chain under discussion was sequenced for a study of beta chain features in type 1 diabetes. For the study at large: There were approximately 100,000,000 sorted cells examined across all samples.

Overall study results and limits: More deletions and fewer insertions at VDJ junctions were seen in type 1 diabetes patients. Whatever favoring of shorter templates PCR might show would apply equally to patients and controls.

V lost 2 bases and J lost 8, with 18 bases in between. From germline, CDR1 is KGHSH and CDR2 LQKENI. The CDR3 extends over 15 amino acids. Sequencing targeted expressed TCRB transcripts, as all isolated RNA had been reverse transcribed. Generated by immunoSEQ multiplex PCR, the TCRdb table keeps only in-frame clones and is missing some. Of around 280,000 clones detected, 8% appear once; the ten largest clones hold roughly 1%. This clone was counted only a few times. As yet, its antigen is unknown. This TCR was sampled from a woman aged 18-30 years in good health. The chain combines TRBV18 with TRBJ1-2; D ambiguous. The sequenced material came from central memory CD4+ T cells from blood. The CDR3 spells CASSPISKTEWGYTF. The CDR3 region has the DNA TGTGCCAGCTCACCAATTTCGAAAACAGAGTGGGGCTACACCTTC.